The 29 T cell receptor beta chains below all came from one sample that was sequenced in a study of T cell repertoires in cytomegalovirus infection. Their specific antigens are unknown. TCRdb re-called the reads through MiXCR, storing one row per CDR3 protein. The data show 550,000 to 850,000 distinct CDR3 sequences, around 32% seen once. The source was cultured PBMCs, collected from culture after CMV antigen stimulation. The receptors derive from a human donor in good health (CMV status not recorded). Some clones in this sample may be carry-over from other donors' samples.

In this sample, this clonotype turned up a few times. The CDR3 here is CASSLGPGGREKLFF. CDR3 DNA: TGTGCCAGCAGCTTAGGACCAGGGGGAAGGGAAAAACTGTTTTTT. This sequence joins TRBV11-2 and TRBJ1-4, with 7 bases fitting TRBD1. The CDR3 length is 15 residues. V lost 1 base and J lost 8; bases outside the gene matches: 7. CDR1 and CDR2 from the germline V gene are SGHAT and FQNNGV.

This chain links TRBV4-3 with TRBJ1-5, with D possibly matching TRBD1 (5 bases). Trimming shortened V by 4 bases and J by 6 bases, and 16 bases separated the two germline ends. The V gene's germline CDR1 is LGHNA and CDR2 YSLEER. This CDR3 comprises 15 residues. The CDR3 bases are TGCGCCAGCAGCCCCGGGGCAGGTTTGAGTCAGCCCCAGCATTTT. Translating gives CASSPGAGLSQPQHF.

The chain couples TRBV20-1 to TRBJ2-1, with D possibly TRBD1 on 5 matching bases. Trimming cost V 6 bases and J 0 bases, with 12 bases left between them. The V gene's germline CDR1 is DFQATT and CDR2 SNEGSKA (reference sequence). There are 14 residues in the CDR3. CDR3 protein: CSAQRQSSYNEQFF. Written as DNA, the CDR3 is TGCAGTGCCCAAAGACAGTCCTCCTACAATGAGCAGTTCTTC.

CDR3 loop: CASSSSAGGYYNEQFF. CDR3 DNA: TGCGCCAGCAGCTCCTCAGCCGGGGGCTACTACAATGAGCAGTTCTTC. V and J are TRBV5-1 and TRBJ2-1; either TRBD1 or TRBD2 may fit D (6 bases each). In germline, CDR1 is SGHRS, CDR2 YFSETQ. CDR3 length equals 16 residues. The V gene lost 3 bases and the J gene lost 3 bases, with 16 bases spanning the gap. Full variable domain (missing parts from reference TRBV5-1 and TRBJ2-1): KAGVTQTPRYLIKTRGQQVTLSCSPISGHRSVSWYQQTPGQGLQFLFEYFSETQRNKGNFPGRFSGRQFSNSRSEMNVSTLELGDSALYLCASSSSAGGYYNEQFFGPGTRLTVL.

V is TRBV6-5 and J is TRBJ1-5, with 7 bases identical to TRBD1. Germline lookup yields CDR1 MNHEY and CDR2 SVGAGI. The CDR3 extends over 15 amino acids. Trimming removed 6 bases from V and 0 bases from J; junction bases left unmatched: 5. The CDR3 coding sequence is TGTGCCAGCAGCCGGGACAGACATAGCAATCAGCCCCAGCATTTT. It codes for CASSRDRHSNQPQHF.

The rearrangement uses TRBV4-3 and TRBJ1-2; possibly TRBD1 for D (6 bases). CDR3 length: 14 amino acids. Germline V CDR1 and CDR2: LGHNA, YSLEER. Deletions cut 2 bases from V and 8 bases from J, with 15 bases between. In DNA form, the CDR3 reads TGCGCCAGCAGCCAACGTACAGGGTGGGGCGGCTACACCTTC. The encoded protein is CASSQRTGWGGYTF.

This rearrangement joins TRBV5-4 to TRBJ2-5, with TRBD1 as a possible D gene (6 bases). Germline CDR1 is SGHNT and CDR2 is YYREEE (reference sequence). The length of the CDR3 is 14 residues. The V and J ends lost 4 bases and 5 bases respectively, with 15 bases between them. The CDR3 loop is CASSQTGNRETQYF. CDR3 nucleotide sequence: TGTGCCAGCAGCCAAACAGGGAACCGGGAGACCCAGTACTTC. Full variable domain (outside the CDR3, taken from reference TRBV5-4 and TRBJ2-5): ETGVTQSPTHLIKTRGQQVTLRCSSQSGHNTVSWYQQALGQGPQFIFQYYREEENGRGNFPPRFSGLQFPNYSSELNVNALELDDSALYLCASSQTGNRETQYFGPGTRLLVL.

This clonotype was picked up a small number of times. The chain employs TRBV27 and TRBJ1-3, with 7 bases identical to TRBD1. Germline V gene sequence: CDR1 MNHEY, CDR2 SMNVEV (reference sequence). With 2 bases clipped from V and 13 bases from J, the junction kept 8 bases outside the gene matches. CDR3 length: 13 residues. This chain's CDR3 is CASSLGQERRIYF. Here the CDR3 DNA reads TGTGCCAGCAGTTTAGGACAGGAGAGGAGGATATATTTT.

V and J are TRBV5-1 and TRBJ1-6; D possibly corresponds to TRBD1 (5 bases). Germline values: CDR1 SGHRS, CDR2 YFSETQ. The CDR3 spans 16 residues. V was shortened by 0 bases and J by 6 bases, with 13 bases between the two germline ends. CDR3 DNA: TGCGCCAGCAGCTTGGAGTCGCAGGGTGGTAATTCACCCCTCCACTTT. It encodes CASSLESQGGNSPLHF.

This clonotype has just a few counts. The chain uses TRBV10-3 and TRBJ2-1; 8 bases agree with TRBD2. The CDR3 consists of 15 residues. Germline V gene lookup returns CDR1 ENHRY and CDR2 SYGVKD. The junction had 8 bases not matched to a gene; V was cut back by 6 bases and J by 4 bases. CDR3 in DNA: TGTGCCATCAGGCCGGGGGGGACACAATACAATGAGCAGTTCTTC. Amino acids: CAIRPGGTQYNEQFF.

There are a few counts of this clonotype. This chain joins TRBV7-6 and TRBJ2-7; D is tentatively TRBD1 or TRBD2 (5 bases each). The V and J ends lost 4 bases and 1 base respectively, with 11 bases between them. CDR1 is SGHVS, CDR2 FNYEAQ, per germline. The CDR3 contains 14 residues. CDR3 DNA: TGTGCCAGCAGCTCGGGACCCGCATCCTACGAGCAGTACTTC. This codes for CASSSGPASYEQYF.

This clonotype was picked up a small number of times. The chain uses TRBV7-9 and TRBJ2-7, with 7 bases matching TRBD1. Germline V gene data show CDR1 as SEHNR and CDR2 as FQNEAQ (reference sequence). There are 17 residues in the CDR3. The V and J ends lost 4 bases and 4 bases, in that order; junction bases with no gene match: 16. The CDR3 sequence is CASSSPGLPGGTYEQYF. The CDR3 nucleotides read TGTGCCAGCAGCTCGCCCGGGCTGCCAGGGGGTACGTACGAGCAGTACTTC.

The V and J genes are TRBV5-8 and TRBJ1-3, with D hard to call. V was trimmed by 1 base and J by 6 bases, leaving 17 bases between them. Germline CDR1 is SGHTS and CDR2 is YDEGEE. The CDR3 runs 16 residues. CDR3 sequence: CASSLRGPQIANTIYF. The CDR3 DNA follows: TGTGCCAGCAGCTTGAGAGGGCCTCAGATCGCAAACACCATATATTTT.

A few counts support this clonotype. This rearrangement joins TRBV27 to TRBJ2-3; 10 bases map to TRBD1. Looked up from germline, CDR1 is MNHEY and CDR2 is SMNVEV (reference sequence). V dropped 7 bases and J dropped 5; count of bases not matched to a gene: 9. The CDR3 totals 15 residues. In DNA, the CDR3 is TGTGCCAGCACCCCCGAGACAGGGGGCGTAGATACGCAGTATTTT. Its protein is CASTPETGGVDTQYF.

This rearrangement joins TRBV12-5 to TRBJ1-5, with no clear D. This CDR3 spans 16 amino acids. Germline V gene sequence: CDR1 LGHNT, CDR2 FRNRAP. Trimming took off 0 bases at V and 5 bases at J, with 14 bases between the two ends. This CDR3 is CASGLVVSQADQPQHF. Here the CDR3 DNA reads TGTGCTAGTGGTTTGGTAGTTTCCCAGGCCGATCAGCCCCAGCATTTT.

This clonotype was seen more than once but under ten times. The chain combines TRBV7-8 with TRBJ2-5, with D maybe TRBD2 (7 bases). Trimming took off 3 bases at V and 4 bases at J, with 15 bases between the two ends. Germline loops: CDR1 SGHVS, CDR2 FQNEAQ. This CDR3 comprises 15 residues. CDR3 region: CASSFVGGRRETQYF. The CDR3 DNA sequence: TGTGCCAGCAGCTTCGTGGGGGGGCGGAGAGAGACCCAGTACTTC.

This clonotype was seen many times. This chain connects TRBV7-9 to TRBJ2-3; 10 bases are shared with TRBD1. Germline V gene sequence: CDR1 SEHNR, CDR2 FQNEAQ (reference sequence). The CDR3 extends over 16 amino acids. The junction had 8 bases not matched to a gene; V was cut back by 5 bases and J by 3 bases. For the CDR3, the DNA is TGTGCCAGCAGCCGGCCGGGACAGGGGTCTACAGATACGCAGTATTTT. It specifies CASSRPGQGSTDTQYF.

The chain carries TRBV7-6 and TRBJ2-3; 9 bases match TRBD1. The CDR3 loop spans 16 amino acids. V lost 2 bases to trimming and J lost 2 bases; unmatched junction nucleotides: 5. Germline assignment: CDR1 SGHVS and CDR2 FNYEAQ. CDR3 DNA sequence: TGTGCCAGCAGCTTAACGGACAGGGGCGACACAGATACGCAGTATTTT. This encodes CASSLTDRGDTDTQYF.

This clonotype was recorded many times. This rearrangement joins TRBV28 to TRBJ1-2; D is uncertain. V dropped 2 bases and J dropped 1 base, with 5 bases sitting between them. CDR1 and CDR2 from the germline V gene are MDHEN and SYDVKM. This CDR3 spans 13 amino acids. DNA of the CDR3: TGTGCCAGCAGTTTAGACCTTAACTATGGCTACACCTTC. Residues: CASSLDLNYGYTF.

This clonotype turned up a few times. V and J are TRBV6-2 or TRBV6-3 and TRBJ2-5, with 7 bases matching TRBD2. The germline V gene has CDR1 MNHEY and CDR2 SVGEGT. The CDR3 has 17 amino acids. V lost 0 bases, J lost 4 bases, and 11 bases stayed unmatched. Here the CDR3 reads CASSYSITSAEGETQYF. CDR3 DNA: TGTGCCAGCAGTTACTCGATCACTAGCGCCGAGGGAGAGACCCAGTACTTC.

V usage is TRBV5-6 and J usage is TRBJ2-1, with 9 bases matching TRBD1. The junction had 8 bases not matched to a gene; V was cut back by 4 bases and J by 6 bases. From germline, CDR1 is SGHDT and CDR2 YYEEEE. The CDR3 has 15 amino acids. Written as DNA, the CDR3 is TGTGCCAGCAGCCCAGGGACAGGGTCTGGCAATGAGCAGTTCTTC. Amino acid sequence: CASSPGTGSGNEQFF.

The CDR3 is CASSRQGHYGYTF. Here the CDR3 DNA reads TGTGCCAGCAGTCGACAGGGTCACTATGGCTACACCTTC. The chain joins TRBV7-6 to TRBJ1-2; 7 bases are a match to TRBD1. The CDR3 contains 13 residues. Germline lookup yields CDR1 SGHVS and CDR2 FNYEAQ. V shed 6 bases, J shed 3 bases, and the junction held 4 bases outside the gene matches.

This clonotype was observed a handful of times. The rearrangement links TRBV6-2 or TRBV6-3 to TRBJ1-2, with D perhaps TRBD1 (5 bases). Germline lookup yields CDR1 MNHEY and CDR2 SVGEGT. The CDR3 sequence is 12 residues long. V gave up 7 bases and J gave up 4 bases, with 10 bases separating them. CDR3 sequence reads: CASTEGIYGYTF. The CDR3 DNA reads as TGTGCCAGCACTGAGGGGATCTATGGCTACACCTTC.

In its sample, this clonotype was seen a few times. The genes are TRBV30 and TRBJ2-1, with TRBD2 matching 12 bases. Germline CDR1 GTSNPN, CDR2 SVGIG (reference sequence). The CDR3 sequence is 13 residues long. Losses at the gene ends were 3 bases for V and 12 bases for J; bases not matched to a gene: 6. The CDR3 loop reads CAWRWLAGGRQFF. The CDR3 region has the DNA TGTGCCTGGAGGTGGCTAGCGGGAGGGCGGCAGTTCTTC.

This clonotype was counted at least ten times. The rearrangement uses TRBV7-2 and TRBJ2-5; 7 nucleotides match TRBD1. Losses at the gene ends were 5 bases for V and 6 bases for J; bases not matched to a gene: 6. This CDR3 region has 13 residues. Germline V lookup: CDR1 SGHTA, CDR2 FQGNSA. CDR3 nucleotide sequence: TGTGCCAGCAGCCTAAACAGGGGAAAGACCCAGTACTTC. This codes for CASSLNRGKTQYF.

This clonotype showed up just once. The V call is TRBV6-2 or TRBV6-3, the J call TRBJ2-5; D remains unclear. The ends were cut back, 1 base at V and 5 bases at J, with 5 bases in the middle. The CDR3 is 12 amino acids. The germline CDR1 and CDR2 sequences are MNHEY and SVGEGT. The CDR3 spells CASSYFRETQYF. DNA for the CDR3: TGTGCCAGCAGTTACTTTAGGGAGACCCAGTACTTC.

This clonotype was counted between two and nine times. The rearrangement links TRBV7-8 to TRBJ2-1; D is perhaps TRBD2 (5 bases). Germline V CDR1 and CDR2: SGHVS, FQNEAQ. Between the trimmed V and J ends, which lost 3 bases and 0 bases, there was a span of 12 bases. The CDR3 totals 16 residues. In nucleotides, the CDR3 is TGTGCCAGCAGCTTGCTTCCGGGGAGCTCCTACAATGAGCAGTTCTTC. Protein sequence: CASSLLPGSSYNEQFF.

J is TRBJ2-3 and V is TRBV4-1; either TRBD1 or TRBD2 may fit D (5 bases each). Germline V lookup: CDR1 MGHRA, CDR2 YSYEKL. The CDR3 extends over 15 amino acids. Trimming removed 4 bases at V and 8 bases at J, with 19 bases between. The CDR3: CASSPVGAGLVTQYF. CDR3 in DNA: TGCGCCAGCAGCCCCGTCGGGGCGGGCCTTGTTACGCAGTATTTT.

This sequence joins TRBV27 and TRBJ2-7; D is perhaps TRBD2 (5 bases). The germline gives CDR1 MNHEY, CDR2 SMNVEV (reference sequence). The V and J ends lost 0 bases and 1 base respectively, with 16 bases between them. The CDR3 extends over 17 amino acids. The CDR3 is CASSLSVTDGISYEQYF. As DNA, the CDR3 is TGTGCCAGCAGTTTATCGGTAACCGACGGGATATCCTACGAGCAGTACTTC.